The sequence of this TCR beta chain was determined in a study of CD8 T cells in ankylosing spondylitis. This clonotype turned up a few times. The V and J ends lost 4 bases and 2 bases respectively, with 11 bases between them. CDR1 is SQVTM and CDR2 is ANQGSEA in the germline V gene. This CDR3 is 13 amino acids long. TCRdb passed the 5' RACE reads through MiXCR, listing each CDR3 protein once. Of some 140,000 distinct CDR3 sequences listed, 6.5% to 8.5% are singletons. The V gene is TRBV29-1, the J gene TRBJ1-1, with a possible D match to TRBD1 (5 bases). The sequencing input was synovial fluid, either unsorted or a sorted T cell fraction (not recorded which). The receptor was derived from a male donor with ankylosing spondylitis. The CDR3 nucleotides read TGCAGCGTTGTAGGGGTGATTAACACTGAAGCTTTCTTT. Translated, it gives CSVVGVINTEAFF.